This T cell receptor beta chain was profiled in a study of T cell responses to AZD1222 COVID-19 vaccine. A word on this clone: Its specificity is unknown.

Germline CDR1 reads SGHTA; CDR2 reads FQGNSA. This CDR3 contains 15 residues. V was cut by 3 bases and J by 4 bases, with 12 bases left in between. Some clones are missing from TCRdb's copy, which holds only in-frame ones; the method was immunoSEQ multiplex PCR. The sample yields about 110,000 clones, roughly 84% seen once. Study findings and constraints: Clonal diversity was possibly underestimated, and the donors were mostly white British, with more females. Increases in Spike-specific TCR breadth and depth were seen after two AZD1222 doses. Of the AZD1222 recipients, only five or six were seropositive at baseline. Vaccine-associated CD4 TCRs ranged over spike, dominating at 160-218 and 743-854.

The chain combines TRBV7-2 with TRBJ2-2; D may be TRBD1 or TRBD2 (5 bases each). The sequences come from peripheral blood, collected on day 0 of AZD1222 vaccination. This clonotype originated in an adult in good health. Here the CDR3 DNA reads TGTGCCAGCAGCTTCAGGGTAGGGAGCACCGGGGAGCTGTTTTTT. Protein: CASSFRVGSTGELFF. Supplemented by reference TRBV7-2 and TRBJ2-2, the full variable domain reads GAGVSQSPSNKVTEKGKDVELRCDPISGHTALYWYRQSLGQGLEFLIYFQGNSAPDKSGLPSDRFSAERTGGSVSTLTIQRTQQEDSAVYLCASSFRVGSTGELFFGEGSRLTVL.